These 19 T cell receptor beta chains were all obtained from the same sample, sequenced in a study of OX40 agonist ivuxolimab in advanced cancers. The data were produced by immunoSEQ multiplex PCR, yet TCRdb's version contains in-frame clones alone and is incomplete. The data hold tens of thousands of clones, with approximately 73% observed a single time. The specimen was CD4+ or CD8+ T cells sorted from blood, collected in a trial of the OX40 agonist ivuxolimab. The receptors were sampled from an adult with an advanced solid tumor such as melanoma, head and neck, liver or kidney cancer.

The chain recombines TRBV11-2 with TRBJ2-7; D is perhaps TRBD1 or TRBD2 (5 bases each). V lost 5 bases and J 5 bases, leaving 19 bases between the germline ends. The CDR3 has 15 amino acids. The germline CDR1 and CDR2 sequences are SGHAT and FQNNGV. The CDR3, as DNA: TGTGCCAGCAGCACCCTTCGGGGCCGCTTTAACGAGCAGTACTTC. The encoded protein is CASSTLRGRFNEQYF.

J is TRBJ1-6 and V is TRBV14; the D gene is possibly TRBD1 (6 bases). Germline-derived CDR1 and CDR2 are SGHDN and FVKESK. Trimming took off 6 bases at V and 6 bases at J, with 12 bases between the two ends. This CDR3 comprises 14 residues. CDR3 bases: TGTGCCAGCAGGGGGGCAGTGACTAATTCACCCCTCCACTTT. This codes for CASRGAVTNSPLHF.

This chain uses TRBV18 with TRBJ2-3; no clear D gene. The CDR3 loop spans 14 amino acids. Germline assignment: CDR1 KGHSH and CDR2 LQKENI. V was shortened by 6 bases and J by 3 bases, with 13 bases between the two germline ends. As DNA, the CDR3 is TGTGCCAGCTCGCCCGGGTCCCAAACAGATACGCAGTATTTT. Its translation: CASSPGSQTDTQYF.

The chain has TRBV6-5 and TRBJ1-6; D ambiguous. The CDR3 length is 12 residues. Germline CDR1 and CDR2: MNHEY and SVGAGI. The germline V and J ends were trimmed by 6 bases and 14 bases, with 14 bases remaining between them. CDR3 bases: TGTGCCAGCAGGGCGGGGAAAGGTTCCCTCCACTTT. Its protein product is CASRAGKGSLHF.

The V and J genes are TRBV6-1 and TRBJ2-2; weak D call: TRBD2 (5 bases). CDR3 length: 19 residues. Germline CDR1 MNHNS, CDR2 SASEGT. The germline V and J ends were trimmed by 2 bases and 2 bases, with 21 bases remaining between them. The CDR3 region has the DNA TGTGCCAGCAGTGAATGGGGTATCCGGTCTAGCCAAAACACCGGGGAGCTGTTTTTT. Translating it yields CASSEWGIRSSQNTGELFF.

The chain has TRBV2 and TRBJ1-2; 9 bases agree with TRBD1. CDR1 and CDR2 (germline): SNHLY, FYNNEI. The CDR3 length is 14 residues. With V trimmed by 6 bases and J by 7 bases, 9 bases remained unmatched. In nucleotides, the CDR3 is TGTGCCAGCAGCCCCACAGGGGGCGTCTTTGGCTACACCTTC. Its protein product is CASSPTGGVFGYTF.

The CDR3 coding sequence is TGCGCCAGCAGCCGAGAGGGACAGCACAATGAGCAGTTCTTC. Translating gives CASSREGQHNEQFF. This chain joins TRBV5-1 and TRBJ2-1; 7 bases align to TRBD1. The CDR3 extends over 14 amino acids. Germline V gene sequence: CDR1 SGHRS, CDR2 YFSETQ. Unmatched junction bases numbered 6, after V lost 4 bases and J lost 5 bases.

J is TRBJ1-3 and V is TRBV6-5; no definite D call. V shed 8 bases and J shed 4 bases, with 12 bases lying between them. The germline CDR1 and CDR2 sequences are MNHEY and SVGAGI. The length of the CDR3 is 13 residues. Written as DNA, the CDR3 is TGTGCCAGCCGAAACCCGGGGGGAAACACCATATATTTT. As protein: CASRNPGGNTIYF.

This clone was picked up one time. The V call is TRBV7-2, the J call TRBJ1-2, with D possibly matching TRBD1 (5 bases). This CDR3 contains 15 residues. The V end lost 1 base, the J end lost 4 bases, and 13 bases lay between the germline ends. Germline V gene data show CDR1 as SGHTA and CDR2 as FQGNSA. The CDR3 loop reads CASSLDRPPGYGYTF. CDR3 nucleotide sequence: TGTGCCAGCAGCTTAGACAGGCCGCCGGGCTATGGCTACACCTTC.

The chain carries TRBV10-2 and TRBJ2-2; the match to TRBD1 covers 8 bases. The V gene's germline CDR1 is WSHSY and CDR2 SAAADI. V dropped 6 bases and J dropped 0; count of bases not matched to a gene: 0. The CDR3 is 14 amino acids. As DNA, the CDR3 is TGCGCCAGCAGGGGACAGGCGAACACCGGGGAGCTGTTTTTT. Translating gives CASRGQANTGELFF.

This clone has only a few counts. CDR3 sequence reads: CATRDSGQGWETQYF. In DNA, the CDR3 is TGTGCCACCCGCGATTCGGGACAGGGGTGGGAGACCCAGTACTTC. This chain connects TRBV6-1 to TRBJ2-5; 10 bases agree with TRBD1. This CDR3 contains 15 residues. Looked up from germline, CDR1 is MNHNS and CDR2 is SASEGT. J gave up 5 bases and V 10 bases, and 13 bases lay outside the gene matches.

V is TRBV7-2 and J is TRBJ2-2, with D uncertain. Germline CDR1 SGHTA, CDR2 FQGNSA. The V end lost 6 bases, the J end lost 0 bases, and 8 bases lay between the germline ends. The CDR3 has 14 residues. The CDR3 is CASSPYSNTGELFF. CDR3 in DNA: TGTGCCAGCAGTCCATACTCGAACACCGGGGAGCTGTTTTTT.

The CDR3 region is CASSYDRSEAYGYTF. The CDR3 DNA is TGTGCCAGCAGTTATGACAGGAGCGAAGCCTATGGCTACACCTTC. The chain carries TRBV6-5 and TRBJ1-2; TRBD1 is a possible D gene (6 bases). V lost 3 bases and J 4 bases, leaving 15 bases between the germline ends. CDR3 size: 15 residues. In germline, CDR1 is MNHEY, CDR2 SVGAGI.

This chain uses TRBV19 with TRBJ2-7, with D maybe TRBD2 (6 bases). Trimming took off 8 bases at V and 2 bases at J, with 10 bases between the two ends. The CDR3 length is 12 residues. Looked up from germline, CDR1 is LNHDA and CDR2 is SQIVND (reference sequence). The CDR3 reads CASRRDPYEQYF. CDR3 coding DNA: TGTGCCAGTCGGCGGGACCCCTACGAGCAGTACTTC.

The V call is TRBV4-2, the J call TRBJ1-5, with D tentatively TRBD1 (5 bases). The CDR3 is made up of 15 amino acids. V was shortened by 0 bases and J by 6 bases, with 12 bases between the two germline ends. Germline-derived CDR1 and CDR2 are LGHNA and YNFKEQ. The CDR3 coding sequence is TGTGCCAGCAGCCAAGATGGAGGGGAAGGTCAGCCCCAGCATTTT. Translating it yields CASSQDGGEGQPQHF.

J is TRBJ2-3 and V is TRBV30; a weak D match, TRBD2 (6 bases). The germline gives CDR1 GTSNPN, CDR2 SVGIG (reference sequence). Trimming stripped 2 bases from V and 3 bases from J, with 12 bases between. This CDR3 has 14 amino acids. CDR3 DNA: TGTGCCTGGAGTTTGGGGCTAGCGACAGATACGCAGTATTTT. It encodes CAWSLGLATDTQYF.

This clone was picked up a small number of times. The chain has TRBV9 and TRBJ2-7; TRBD2 is a possible D gene (7 bases). The germline V and J ends were trimmed by 0 bases and 0 bases, with 13 bases remaining between them. CDR1 and CDR2 from the germline V gene are SGDLS and YYNGEE. The CDR3 runs to 16 residues. CDR3 residues: CASSVGGGADSYEQYF. The CDR3 coding sequence is TGTGCCAGCAGCGTAGGAGGGGGGGCCGACTCCTACGAGCAGTACTTC.

This rearrangement joins TRBV6-4 to TRBJ1-2; D possibly corresponds to TRBD1 (6 bases). Trimming took 4 bases from V and 8 from J, leaving 17 bases between them. The CDR3 covers 14 residues. The germline CDR1 and CDR2 sequences are MRHNA and SNTAGT. This chain's CDR3 is CASSAGAEIGGYTF. The CDR3 DNA sequence: TGTGCCAGCAGTGCGGGGGCTGAGATAGGAGGCTACACCTTC.

The chain employs TRBV18 and TRBJ1-6; 7 bases are a match to TRBD1. Losses at the gene ends were 4 bases for V and 3 bases for J; bases not matched to a gene: 6. The germline V gene has CDR1 KGHSH and CDR2 LQKENI. This CDR3 spans 16 amino acids. CDR3 sequence: CASSQPGTDYNSPLHF. The CDR3 region has the DNA TGTGCCAGCTCACAACCCGGGACAGACTATAATTCACCCCTCCACTTT.